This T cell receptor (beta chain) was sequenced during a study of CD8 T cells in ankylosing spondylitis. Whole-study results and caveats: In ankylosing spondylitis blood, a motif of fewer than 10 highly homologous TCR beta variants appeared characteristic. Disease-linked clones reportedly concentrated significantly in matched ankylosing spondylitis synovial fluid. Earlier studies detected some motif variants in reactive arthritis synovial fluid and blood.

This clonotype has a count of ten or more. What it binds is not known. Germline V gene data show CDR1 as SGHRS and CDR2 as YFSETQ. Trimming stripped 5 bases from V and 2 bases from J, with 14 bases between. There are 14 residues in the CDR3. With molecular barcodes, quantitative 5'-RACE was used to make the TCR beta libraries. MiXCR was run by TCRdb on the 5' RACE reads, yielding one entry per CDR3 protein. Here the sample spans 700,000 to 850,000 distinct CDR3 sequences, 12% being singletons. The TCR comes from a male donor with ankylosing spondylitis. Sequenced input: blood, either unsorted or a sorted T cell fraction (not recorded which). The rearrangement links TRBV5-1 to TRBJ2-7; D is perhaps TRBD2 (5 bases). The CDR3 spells CASSKQNGAYEQYF. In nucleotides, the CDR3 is TGCGCCAGCAGTAAACAGAACGGGGCCTACGAGCAGTACTTC.